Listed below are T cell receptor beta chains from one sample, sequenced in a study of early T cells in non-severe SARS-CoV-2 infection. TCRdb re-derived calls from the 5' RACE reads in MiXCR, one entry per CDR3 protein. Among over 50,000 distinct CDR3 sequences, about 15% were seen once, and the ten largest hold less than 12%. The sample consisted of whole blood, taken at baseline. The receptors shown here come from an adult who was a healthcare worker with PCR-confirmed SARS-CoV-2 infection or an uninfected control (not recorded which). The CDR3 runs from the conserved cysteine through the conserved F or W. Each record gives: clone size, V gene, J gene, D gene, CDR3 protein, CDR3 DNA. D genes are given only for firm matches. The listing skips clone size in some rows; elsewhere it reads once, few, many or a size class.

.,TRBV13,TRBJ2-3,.,CASRNSGTRQISTDTQYF,TGTGCCAGCAGAAATTCTGGGACTCGACAAATTAGCACAGATACGCAGTATTTT
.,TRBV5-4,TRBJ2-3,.,CASTTSVGPEDTQYF,TGTGCCAGCACCACGTCGGTGGGGCCTGAAGATACGCAGTATTTT
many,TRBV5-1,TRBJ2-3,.,CASSQGDPRTDTQYF,TGCGCCAGCAGTCAGGGTGACCCCCGCACAGATACGCAGTATTTT
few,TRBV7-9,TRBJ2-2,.,CASSLLQANTGELFF,TGTGCCAGCAGCTTGTTGCAGGCCAACACCGGGGAGCTGTTTTTT
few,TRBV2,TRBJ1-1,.,CASSERVRTEAFF,TGTGCCAGCAGTGAGAGGGTTCGAACTGAAGCTTTCTTT
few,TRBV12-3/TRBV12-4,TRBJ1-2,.,CASSLKRNGYTF,TGTGCCAGCAGTTTGAAAAGGAATGGCTACACCTTC
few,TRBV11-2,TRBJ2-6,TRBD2,CASSLYLGTSLSGANVLTF,TGTGCCAGCAGCTTATATCTGGGGACTAGCCTCTCTGGGGCCAACGTCCTGACTTTC
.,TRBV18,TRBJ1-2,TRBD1,CASSLGTGVYGYTF,TGTGCCAGCTCACTCGGGACAGGGGTCTATGGCTACACCTTC
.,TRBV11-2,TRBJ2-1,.,CASSSALGLNNEQFF,TGTGCCAGCAGCTCCGCCCTCGGACTTAACAATGAGCAGTTCTTC
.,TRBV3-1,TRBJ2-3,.,CASSQGADTQYF,TGTGCCAGCAGCCAAGGAGCAGATACGCAGTATTTT
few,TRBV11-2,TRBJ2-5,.,CASSTYGGKETQYF,TGTGCCAGCAGCACATACGGAGGGAAAGAGACCCAGTACTTC
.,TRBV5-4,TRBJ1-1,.,CASSSIQGNTEAFF,TGTGCCAGCAGCTCGATACAGGGGAACACTGAAGCTTTCTTT
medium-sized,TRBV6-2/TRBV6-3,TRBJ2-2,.,CASSYTDTGELFF,TGTGCCAGCAGTTACACTGACACCGGGGAGCTGTTTTTT
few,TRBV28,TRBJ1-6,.,CASSPPPGSPLHF,TGTGCCAGCAGTCCTCCCCCGGGTTCACCCCTCCACTTT
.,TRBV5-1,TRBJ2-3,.,CASTGSGVEQYF,TGCGCCAGCACCGGTTCAGGGGTAGAGCAGTATTTT
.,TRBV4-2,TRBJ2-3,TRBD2,CASSQGLGLAGDTDTQYF,TGTGCCAGCAGCCAAGGTTTAGGACTAGCGGGAGACACAGATACGCAGTATTTT
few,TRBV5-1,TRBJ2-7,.,CASSLLQVNNEQYF,TGCGCCAGCAGCTTGTTACAGGTCAACAACGAGCAGTACTTC
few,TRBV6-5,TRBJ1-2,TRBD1,CASSYSGQATINYGYTF,TGTGCCAGCAGTTACTCCGGACAGGCGACTATAAACTATGGCTACACCTTC
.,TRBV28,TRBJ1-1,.,CASSPWTEPSTEAFF,TGTGCCAGCAGTCCCTGGACAGAACCTAGCACTGAAGCTTTCTTT
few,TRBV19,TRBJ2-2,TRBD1,CASSLGDRLTGELFF,TGTGCCAGTAGTCTAGGGGACAGACTTACCGGGGAGCTGTTTTTT
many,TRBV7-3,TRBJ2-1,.,CASSMTYNEQFF,TGTGCCAGCAGCATGACTTACAATGAGCAGTTCTTC
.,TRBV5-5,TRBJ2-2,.,CASSPDRPASNTGELFF,TGTGCCAGCAGCCCCGACAGGCCCGCTTCGAACACCGGGGAGCTGTTTTTT
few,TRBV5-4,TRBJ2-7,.,CASSRQYPGDGEQYF,TGTGCCAGCAGCCGCCAGTATCCAGGGGATGGCGAGCAGTACTTC
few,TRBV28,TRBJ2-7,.,CASSSHYEQYF,TGTGCCAGCAGTTCCCACTACGAGCAGTACTTC
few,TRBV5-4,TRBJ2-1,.,CASMGDSYNEQFF,TGTGCCAGCATGGGGGACTCCTACAATGAGCAGTTCTTC
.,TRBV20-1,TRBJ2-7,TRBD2,CSARVQTSGRLSSYEQYF,TGCAGTGCTAGAGTCCAGACTAGCGGGAGACTGAGCTCCTACGAGCAGTACTTC
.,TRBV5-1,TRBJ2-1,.,CASSLRSGEAYSYNEQFF,TGCGCCAGCAGCTTGAGATCGGGAGAGGCCTACTCCTACAATGAGCAGTTCTTC
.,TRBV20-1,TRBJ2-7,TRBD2,CSASAGLVYEQYF,TGCAGTGCTAGTGCCGGACTAGTCTACGAGCAGTACTTC
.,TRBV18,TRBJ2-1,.,CASSPSLRGKGNEQFF,TGTGCCAGCTCACCATCTCTCAGGGGCAAAGGAAATGAGCAGTTCTTC
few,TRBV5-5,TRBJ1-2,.,CASSLVTANYGYTF,TGTGCCAGCAGCTTGGTGACGGCTAACTATGGCTACACCTTC
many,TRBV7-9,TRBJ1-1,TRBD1,CASSLEGTVNTEAFF,TGTGCCAGCAGCTTAGAAGGGACAGTGAACACTGAAGCTTTCTTT
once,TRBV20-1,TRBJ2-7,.,CSARDVSYEQYF,TGCAGTGCTAGGGACGTCTCCTACGAGCAGTACTTC
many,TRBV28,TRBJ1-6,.,CASSSAGLSEISPLHF,TGTGCCAGCAGTTCCGCGGGACTCTCCGAGATTTCACCCCTCCACTTT
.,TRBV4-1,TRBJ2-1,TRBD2,CASSQDLGLAGATYNEQFF,TGCGCCAGCAGCCAAGATTTGGGACTAGCGGGGGCCACCTACAATGAGCAGTTCTTC
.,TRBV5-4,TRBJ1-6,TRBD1,CVSSEDRVAGSPLHF,TGTGTCAGCAGCGAAGACAGGGTGGCTGGGTCACCCCTCCACTTT
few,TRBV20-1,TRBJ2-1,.,CSARDLLGTGLDNEQFF,TGCAGTGCTAGAGATCTATTGGGCACAGGGTTGGACAATGAGCAGTTCTTC
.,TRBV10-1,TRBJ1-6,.,CASTIDRTRSERSPLHF,TGCGCCAGCACCATAGACAGGACCCGTAGCGAACGGTCACCCCTCCACTTT
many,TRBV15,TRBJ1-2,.,CATSRGTDPYGYTF,TGTGCCACCAGCAGAGGCACAGACCCCTATGGCTACACCTTC
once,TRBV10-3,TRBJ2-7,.,CAISDRGQDEQYF,TGTGCCATCAGTGACCGAGGCCAGGACGAGCAGTACTTC
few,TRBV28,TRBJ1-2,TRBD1,CASSSSGGWGYGYTF,TGTGCCAGCAGTTCCTCAGGGGGATGGGGCTATGGCTACACCTTC
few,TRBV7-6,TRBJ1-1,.,CAITDRLNTEAFF,TGTGCCATAACGGACAGATTGAACACTGAAGCTTTCTTT